These 8 T cell receptor beta chains were sequenced from one sample in a study of PD-1 blockade in classical Hodgkin lymphoma (dated by TCRdb to between 2020 and 2021). Library creation used the immunoSEQ multiplex PCR assay. What TCRdb holds here is the immuneACCESS table cut down to in-frame rearrangements. Part of the clones is not present; checked against another copy, under half of the missing clones reflect an unresolved V gene, and the others are unexplained. The sample data list 30,000 to 35,000 clones, and 75% to 85% of these were observed just once. Jointly, the top ten make up about 32% of the sample. In the paper's terms, the time point label means: cycle 1 day 1 (C1D1), immediately before nivolumab initiation. Every trial patient had relapsed after autologous stem cell transplantation, and cohorts A, B and C differed in prior brentuximab vedotin exposure. The sequencing here drew on peripheral blood mononuclear cells (PBMCs), taken at baseline. All receptors derive from a human donor with classical Hodgkin lymphoma.

Regarding this clone: Other DNA sequences in the sample encode the same CDR3. DNA for the CDR3: TGCGCCAGCAGCCAAGGATGGACAGCTAACTATGGCTACACCTTC. Translating it yields CASSQGWTANYGYTF. The chain employs TRBV4-3 and TRBJ1-2; TRBD1 might be the D (6 bases). Per the germline V gene, CDR1 is LGHNA and CDR2 is YSLEER. The CDR3 has 15 residues. V lost 1 base and J 0 bases, leaving 9 bases between the germline ends.

This rearrangement joins TRBV4-3 to TRBJ1-1; no firm D call. V was pared by 1 base and J by 0 bases, with 9 bases between. There are 15 residues in the CDR3. Germline assignment: CDR1 LGHNA and CDR2 YSLEER. The CDR3 coding sequence is TGCGCCAGCAGCCAAGTCGGCGTCATGAACACTGAAGCTTTCTTT. This sequence encodes CASSQVGVMNTEAFF.

V and J are TRBV5-4 and TRBJ1-5; the match to TRBD1 covers 7 bases. V dropped 4 bases and J dropped 4; count of bases not matched to a gene: 11. Per germline, CDR1 SGHNT and CDR2 YYREEE (reference sequence). There are 16 residues in the CDR3. The CDR3 bases are TGTGCCAGCAGCCTGGGAGGGACAGCTCTAAATCAGCCCCAGCATTTT. The encoded protein is CASSLGGTALNQPQHF.

The J gene is TRBJ2-1, the V gene TRBV11-3; D perhaps matches TRBD2 (5 bases). The CDR3 is made up of 13 amino acids. The V gene lost 5 bases and the J gene lost 6 bases, with 11 bases spanning the gap. Looked up from germline, CDR1 is SGHNT and CDR2 is YENEEA. In DNA form, the CDR3 reads TGTGCCAGCAGCCGCACTAGGGCCAATGAGCAGTTCTTC. Protein product: CASSRTRANEQFF.

This clone showed up just a few times. The gene calls are TRBV6-1 and TRBJ1-5; 7 bases agree with TRBD1. CDR3 length: 14 amino acids. CDR1 and CDR2 (germline): MNHNS, SASEGT. With 2 bases clipped from V and 9 bases from J, the junction kept 7 bases outside the gene matches. The CDR3 is CASSEFPGGRPQHF. CDR3 sequence (DNA): TGTGCCAGCAGTGAATTCCCAGGGGGAAGGCCCCAGCATTTT.

The chain links TRBV7-2 to TRBJ2-3, with D unclear. Deletions cut 5 bases from V and 2 bases from J, with 11 bases between. Germline loops: CDR1 SGHTA, CDR2 FQGNSA. The CDR3 sequence is 14 residues long. CDR3 sequence reads: CASSLVQITDTQYF. CDR3 in DNA: TGTGCCAGCAGCCTCGTCCAGATCACAGATACGCAGTATTTT. The full variable domain, with the rest looked up from reference TRBV7-2 and TRBJ2-3, is GAGVSQSPSNKVTEKGKDVELRCDPISGHTALYWYRQSLGQGLEFLIYFQGNSAPDKSGLPSDRFSAERTGGSVSTLTIQRTQQEDSAVYLCASSLVQITDTQYFGPGTRLTVL.

The V and J genes are TRBV6-6 and TRBJ1-1; D is ambiguous. Germline CDR1 and CDR2: MNHNY and SVGAGI (reference sequence). This CDR3 region has 14 residues. Trimming pared 0 bases from V and 1 base from J, leaving 6 bases between. The CDR3 reads CASSYSYRNTEAFF. Here the CDR3 DNA reads TGTGCCAGCAGTTACTCGTACAGGAACACTGAAGCTTTCTTT.

CDR3 bases: TGCGCCAGCAGCTTCGGACTAGCGGGCACAGATACGCAGTATTTT. Residues: CASSFGLAGTDTQYF. The chain joins TRBV5-1 to TRBJ2-3; 10 positions match TRBD2. Germline V gene sequence: CDR1 SGHRS, CDR2 YFSETQ. J was trimmed by 1 base and V by 2 bases; bases with no gene match: 1. This CDR3 is built from 15 residues. Full variable domain (outside the CDR3, taken from reference TRBV5-1 and TRBJ2-3): KAGVTQTPRYLIKTRGQQVTLSCSPISGHRSVSWYQQTPGQGLQFLFEYFSETQRNKGNFPGRFSGRQFSNSRSEMNVSTLELGDSALYLCASSFGLAGTDTQYFGPGTRLTVL.